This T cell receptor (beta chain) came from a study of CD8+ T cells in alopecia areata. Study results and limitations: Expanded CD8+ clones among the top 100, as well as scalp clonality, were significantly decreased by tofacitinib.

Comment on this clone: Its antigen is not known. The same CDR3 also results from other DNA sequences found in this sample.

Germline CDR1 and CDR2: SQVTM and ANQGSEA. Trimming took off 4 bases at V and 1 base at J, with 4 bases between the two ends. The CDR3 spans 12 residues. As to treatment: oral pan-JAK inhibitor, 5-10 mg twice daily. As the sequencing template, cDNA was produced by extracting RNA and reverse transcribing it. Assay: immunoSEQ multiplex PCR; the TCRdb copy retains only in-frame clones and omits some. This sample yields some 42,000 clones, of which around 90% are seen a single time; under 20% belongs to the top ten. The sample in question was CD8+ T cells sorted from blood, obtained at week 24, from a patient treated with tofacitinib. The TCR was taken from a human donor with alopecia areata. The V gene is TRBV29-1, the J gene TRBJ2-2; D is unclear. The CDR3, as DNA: TGCAGCGTTGTAGGGAACACCGGGGAGCTGTTTTTT. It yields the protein CSVVGNTGELFF.